This T cell receptor (beta chain) was captured in a study of Graves' ophthalmopathy and Graves' hyperthyroidism. On the study more broadly: The study drew peripheral blood at initial diagnosis, before any treatment.

Transcripts of RNA were the source for amplifying TCR beta CDR3 regions. A first-round RT-PCR used HTBI primers, followed by a second-round multiplex PCR. A single record per CDR3 protein comes from TCRdb applying MiXCR to the multiplex PCR reads. The data show approximately 160,000 distinct CDR3 sequences, with 35% to 50% seen just once and roughly 8.9% held by the top ten. With 3 bases removed from V and 2 bases from J, the gap between germline ends came to 8 bases. The CDR3 length is 13 residues. The sample taken for sequencing was peripheral blood. The clonotype originates from a man in his thirties or forties with Graves' ophthalmopathy. This chain links TRBV12-3 or TRBV12-4 with TRBJ2-7; D possibly corresponds to TRBD2 (5 bases). The CDR3 DNA reads as TGTGCCAGCAGTTTTCGGAGGACCTACGAGCAGTACTTC. Translation gives CASSFRRTYEQYF.